This note documents a single T cell receptor beta chain sequence. These data originate in a study of control samples from healthy donors and cancer patients. V trimming: 2 bases; J trimming: 4 bases; junction bases outside the gene matches: 7. This CDR3 region has 16 residues. Per germline, CDR1 MNHEY and CDR2 SVGAGI. Assay: immunoSEQ multiplex PCR; the TCRdb copy retains only in-frame clones and omits some. The sample carries 150,000 or so clones, 92% recorded once. The chain carries TRBV6-5 and TRBJ1-5; TRBD1 matches at 8 bases. The sequenced material came from blood. The receptor was isolated from a woman aged 45 to 65 in good health. CDR3 DNA: TGTGCCAGCAGTTACGGCGGACAGGGTTCGAATCAGCCCCAGCATTTT. This codes for CASSYGGQGSNQPQHF.